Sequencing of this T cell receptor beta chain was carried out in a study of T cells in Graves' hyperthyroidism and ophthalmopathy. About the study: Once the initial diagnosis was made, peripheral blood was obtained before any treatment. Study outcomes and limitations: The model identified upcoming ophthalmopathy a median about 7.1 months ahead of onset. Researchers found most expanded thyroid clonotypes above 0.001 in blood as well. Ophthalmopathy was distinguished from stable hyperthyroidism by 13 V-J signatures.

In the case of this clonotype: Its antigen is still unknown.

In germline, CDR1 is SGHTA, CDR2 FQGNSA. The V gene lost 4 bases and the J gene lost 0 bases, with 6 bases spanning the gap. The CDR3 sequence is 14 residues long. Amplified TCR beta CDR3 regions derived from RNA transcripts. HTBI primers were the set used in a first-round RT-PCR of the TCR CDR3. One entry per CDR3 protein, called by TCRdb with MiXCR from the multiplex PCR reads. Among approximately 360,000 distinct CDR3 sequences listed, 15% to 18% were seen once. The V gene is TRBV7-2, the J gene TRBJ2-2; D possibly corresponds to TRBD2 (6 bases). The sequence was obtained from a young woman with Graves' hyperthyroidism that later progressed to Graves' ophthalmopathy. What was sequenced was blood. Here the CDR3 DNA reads TGTGCCAGCAGCTGGGACTCGAACACCGGGGAGCTGTTTTTT. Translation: CASSWDSNTGELFF.